Listed below are T cell receptor beta chains from one sample, sequenced in a study of cytomegalovirus exposure and HLA in healthy donors. Libraries were prepared by immunoSEQ multiplex PCR; TCRdb keeps only in-frame clonotypes and omits some of them. In the table there are a few hundred thousand clones, around 77% of which are singletons. The specimen sequenced was PBMCs. These receptors all stem from a woman younger than 45 in good health and CMV-seronegative. Both conserved end residues are part of each CDR3. The D gene is left open where the match is weak. Expanded clones are given a class, and other clones once, few, many or no size at all.

v_gene: TRBV28; j_gene: TRBJ2-2; d_gene: -; abundance: -; CDR3aa: CASSPVGDPGGELFF; CDR3nt: TGTGCCAGCAGTCCCGTAGGGGATCCAGGCGGGGAGCTGTTTTTT
v_gene: TRBV25-1; j_gene: TRBJ2-7; d_gene: -; abundance: -; CDR3aa: CASSEWRRNRHEQYF; CDR3nt: TGTGCCAGCAGTGAATGGAGACGAAACCGCCACGAGCAGTACTTC
v_gene: TRBV18; j_gene: TRBJ2-7; d_gene: TRBD2; abundance: -; CDR3aa: CASSSSSGSTYEQYF; CDR3nt: TGTGCCAGCTCATCCTCTAGCGGGAGTACCTACGAGCAGTACTTC
v_gene: TRBV28; j_gene: TRBJ2-1; d_gene: -; abundance: few; CDR3aa: CASSLSNSRDEQFF; CDR3nt: TGTGCCAGCAGTTTATCTAATTCCCGGGATGAGCAGTTCTTC
v_gene: TRBV6-5; j_gene: TRBJ2-1; d_gene: -; abundance: -; CDR3aa: CASSWTAPTYNEQFF; CDR3nt: TGTGCCAGCAGTTGGACAGCTCCTACCTACAATGAGCAGTTCTTC
v_gene: TRBV18; j_gene: TRBJ2-7; d_gene: TRBD1; abundance: -; CDR3aa: CASSKTGTETYEQYF; CDR3nt: TGTGCCAGCTCAAAGACCGGGACAGAGACCTACGAGCAGTACTTC
v_gene: TRBV7-7; j_gene: TRBJ2-3; d_gene: -; abundance: once; CDR3aa: CASSSRDSKDTQYF; CDR3nt: TGTGCCAGCAGCTCACGGGACTCAAAGGATACGCAGTATTTT
v_gene: TRBV7-9; j_gene: TRBJ1-4; d_gene: TRBD1; abundance: -; CDR3aa: CASSLGQGGTNEKLFF; CDR3nt: TGTGCCAGCAGCCTGGGACAGGGAGGGACTAATGAAAAACTGTTTTTT
v_gene: TRBV5-3; j_gene: TRBJ2-5; d_gene: TRBD1; abundance: -; CDR3aa: CARSSGFRDRGRRETQYF; CDR3nt: TGTGCCAGAAGTTCCGGCTTCCGGGACAGGGGGAGGAGAGAGACCCAGTACTTC
v_gene: TRBV6-1; j_gene: TRBJ2-3; d_gene: TRBD2; abundance: few; CDR3aa: CASSEWTHRGADTQYF; CDR3nt: TGTGCCAGCAGTGAATGGACACACCGGGGGGCAGATACGCAGTATTTT
v_gene: TRBV5-1; j_gene: TRBJ1-3; d_gene: TRBD1; abundance: -; CDR3aa: CASSEQGSGNTIYF; CDR3nt: TGCGCCAGCAGTGAACAGGGGTCTGGAAACACCATATATTTT
v_gene: TRBV27; j_gene: TRBJ1-2; d_gene: -; abundance: -; CDR3aa: CASSNIGNYGYTF; CDR3nt: TGTGCCAGCAGCAATATCGGTAACTATGGCTACACCTTC
v_gene: TRBV5-1; j_gene: TRBJ1-1; d_gene: -; abundance: -; CDR3aa: CASSPQGPNTEAFF; CDR3nt: TGCGCCAGCAGTCCTCAGGGGCCGAACACTGAAGCTTTCTTT
v_gene: TRBV9; j_gene: TRBJ1-4; d_gene: -; abundance: -; CDR3aa: CASSPGLTYEKLFF; CDR3nt: TGTGCCAGCAGTCCTGGACTGACCTATGAAAAACTGTTTTTT
v_gene: TRBV30; j_gene: TRBJ2-3; d_gene: TRBD2; abundance: -; CDR3aa: CAWSQLGLIAGGDTQYF; CDR3nt: TGTGCCTGGAGCCAATTGGGACTAATCGCGGGGGGAGATACGCAGTATTTT
v_gene: TRBV18; j_gene: TRBJ2-3; d_gene: TRBD2; abundance: -; CDR3aa: CASSPLAGVADTQYF; CDR3nt: TGTGCCAGCTCACCCCTAGCGGGAGTCGCAGATACGCAGTATTTT
v_gene: TRBV7-9; j_gene: TRBJ1-1; d_gene: TRBD1; abundance: -; CDR3aa: CASRGTGGYVEAFF; CDR3nt: TGTGCCAGCAGGGGGACAGGGGGCTACGTTGAAGCTTTCTTT
v_gene: TRBV4-2; j_gene: TRBJ1-5; d_gene: -; abundance: -; CDR3aa: CASSQDSAGLSNQPQHF; CDR3nt: TGTGCCAGCAGCCAAGATTCGGCAGGACTTAGCAATCAGCCCCAGCATTTT
v_gene: TRBV2; j_gene: TRBJ1-2; d_gene: -; abundance: -; CDR3aa: CASSARTLLRYGYTF; CDR3nt: TGTGCCAGCAGTGCCCGGACACTACTAAGATATGGCTACACCTTC
v_gene: TRBV27; j_gene: TRBJ2-1; d_gene: TRBD1; abundance: -; CDR3aa: CASSWEFGTAYNEQFF; CDR3nt: TGTGCCAGCAGTTGGGAGTTCGGGACAGCTTACAATGAGCAGTTCTTC
v_gene: TRBV14; j_gene: TRBJ1-1; d_gene: -; abundance: -; CDR3aa: CASSPRREDTEAFF; CDR3nt: TGTGCCAGCAGCCCGAGACGGGAAGACACTGAAGCTTTCTTT
v_gene: TRBV7-2; j_gene: TRBJ2-7; d_gene: -; abundance: -; CDR3aa: CASSVSGTGLHEQYF; CDR3nt: TGTGCCAGCAGCGTAAGCGGGACAGGCCTTCACGAGCAGTACTTC
v_gene: TRBV6-5; j_gene: TRBJ1-2; d_gene: TRBD1; abundance: -; CDR3aa: CASIDRTGDHYGYTF; CDR3nt: TGTGCCAGCATCGACAGGACAGGAGACCACTATGGCTACACCTTC
v_gene: TRBV2; j_gene: TRBJ1-2; d_gene: TRBD1; abundance: few; CDR3aa: CASRSDRERDGYTF; CDR3nt: TGTGCCAGCAGGTCGGACAGGGAAAGAGATGGCTACACCTTC
v_gene: TRBV4-1; j_gene: TRBJ1-5; d_gene: -; abundance: -; CDR3aa: CASSQKGGSQHF; CDR3nt: TGCGCCAGCAGCCAAAAAGGGGGATCCCAGCATTTT
v_gene: TRBV9; j_gene: TRBJ2-5; d_gene: TRBD2; abundance: -; CDR3aa: CASSPGTSDFWETQYF; CDR3nt: TGTGCCAGCAGCCCCGGGACTAGCGACTTCTGGGAGACCCAGTACTTC
v_gene: TRBV4-2; j_gene: TRBJ1-1; d_gene: TRBD1; abundance: -; CDR3aa: CASSQAASGQGMNTEAFF; CDR3nt: TGTGCCAGCAGCCAGGCCGCGTCGGGACAGGGAATGAACACTGAAGCTTTCTTT
v_gene: TRBV19; j_gene: TRBJ2-2; d_gene: TRBD2; abundance: -; CDR3aa: CASSMGVGRAIGELFF; CDR3nt: TGTGCCAGTAGTATGGGGGTAGGGAGGGCCATCGGGGAGCTGTTTTTT
v_gene: TRBV7-9; j_gene: TRBJ2-7; d_gene: -; abundance: few; CDR3aa: CASSLNYEQYF; CDR3nt: TGTGCCAGCAGCTTAAATTACGAGCAGTACTTC
v_gene: TRBV6-5; j_gene: TRBJ2-5; d_gene: TRBD2; abundance: -; CDR3aa: CASSSGTTRVAQYF; CDR3nt: TGTGCCAGCAGTTCCGGGACTACAAGAGTGGCCCAGTACTTC
v_gene: TRBV2; j_gene: TRBJ2-7; d_gene: TRBD1; abundance: -; CDR3aa: CASSEAVGQSYEQYF; CDR3nt: TGTGCCAGCAGTGAAGCGGTGGGACAGTCCTACGAGCAGTACTTC
v_gene: TRBV30; j_gene: TRBJ2-1; d_gene: -; abundance: -; CDR3aa: CAWSDGGLNNEQFF; CDR3nt: TGTGCCTGGAGTGACGGGGGGCTAAACAATGAGCAGTTCTTC
v_gene: TRBV6-1; j_gene: TRBJ1-1; d_gene: TRBD1; abundance: once; CDR3aa: CASSEVLDRDGPREAFF; CDR3nt: TGTGCCAGCAGTGAAGTCCTAGACAGGGATGGCCCCCGGGAGGCTTTCTTT
v_gene: TRBV30; j_gene: TRBJ1-4; d_gene: -; abundance: -; CDR3aa: CAWSVRGDRFFVTNEKLFF; CDR3nt: TGTGCCTGGAGTGTACGGGGGGACCGGTTTTTCGTAACTAATGAAAAACTGTTTTTT
v_gene: TRBV30; j_gene: TRBJ1-1; d_gene: TRBD1; abundance: -; CDR3aa: CAWSGDRGEAFF; CDR3nt: TGTGCCTGGAGTGGAGACAGGGGTGAAGCTTTCTTT
v_gene: TRBV5-4; j_gene: TRBJ2-7; d_gene: -; abundance: few; CDR3aa: CASSVSRGYEQYF; CDR3nt: TGTGCCAGCAGTGTAAGCAGGGGCTACGAGCAGTACTTC
v_gene: TRBV27; j_gene: TRBJ2-2; d_gene: -; abundance: -; CDR3aa: CASSFIQGHTGELFF; CDR3nt: TGTGCCAGCAGTTTTATACAGGGTCACACCGGGGAGCTGTTTTTT
v_gene: TRBV5-5; j_gene: TRBJ1-1; d_gene: -; abundance: -; CDR3aa: CASTTGNTEAFF; CDR3nt: TGTGCCAGCACCACGGGTAACACTGAAGCTTTCTTT
v_gene: TRBV2; j_gene: TRBJ2-3; d_gene: -; abundance: -; CDR3aa: CARGTRSDTQYF; CDR3nt: TGTGCCAGAGGAACCAGGTCAGATACGCAGTATTTT
v_gene: TRBV19; j_gene: TRBJ1-5; d_gene: TRBD1; abundance: -; CDR3aa: CASASGPGTGYSQPQHF; CDR3nt: TGTGCCAGCGCCAGTGGACCGGGGACAGGGTATTCTCAGCCCCAGCATTTT
v_gene: TRBV28; j_gene: TRBJ1-2; d_gene: TRBD1; abundance: -; CDR3aa: CASSTRQGGYGYTF; CDR3nt: TGTGCCAGCAGTACCAGACAGGGTGGTTATGGCTACACCTTC
v_gene: TRBV5-1; j_gene: TRBJ2-7; d_gene: TRBD2; abundance: -; CDR3aa: CASSFGLAGLGSYEQYF; CDR3nt: TGCGCCAGCAGCTTTGGACTAGCGGGACTGGGGAGCTACGAGCAGTACTTC
v_gene: TRBV12-5; j_gene: TRBJ2-3; d_gene: -; abundance: -; CDR3aa: CASGLYIGGSTDTQYF; CDR3nt: TGTGCTAGTGGTTTGTACATCGGCGGGAGCACAGATACGCAGTATTTT
v_gene: TRBV11-3; j_gene: TRBJ1-2; d_gene: -; abundance: few; CDR3aa: CASSPLAGPVDYGYTF; CDR3nt: TGTGCCAGCAGCCCCCTTGCGGGCCCGGTGGACTATGGCTACACCTTC
v_gene: TRBV5-1; j_gene: TRBJ2-7; d_gene: TRBD1; abundance: -; CDR3aa: CASSLIASGTGTYEQYF; CDR3nt: TGCGCCAGCAGCTTGATCGCGTCAGGGACAGGGACCTACGAGCAGTACTTC
v_gene: TRBV7-9; j_gene: TRBJ2-2; d_gene: -; abundance: -; CDR3aa: CASSHTPTGLDTGELFF; CDR3nt: TGTGCCAGCAGCCATACCCCTACAGGTCTGGACACCGGGGAGCTGTTTTTT
v_gene: TRBV28; j_gene: TRBJ1-2; d_gene: -; abundance: -; CDR3aa: CASSFWQGKNYGYTF; CDR3nt: TGTGCCAGCAGTTTTTGGCAGGGGAAAAACTATGGCTACACCTTC
v_gene: TRBV7-8; j_gene: TRBJ1-4; d_gene: -; abundance: few; CDR3aa: CASSLYGHQLATNEKLFF; CDR3nt: TGTGCCAGCAGCCTATACGGACATCAACTTGCAACTAATGAAAAACTGTTTTTT
v_gene: TRBV7-9; j_gene: TRBJ2-7; d_gene: -; abundance: -; CDR3aa: CASSSTGTPYEQYF; CDR3nt: TGTGCCAGCAGCTCCACCGGGACACCCTACGAGCAGTACTTC
v_gene: TRBV5-1; j_gene: TRBJ2-2; d_gene: -; abundance: -; CDR3aa: CASSLGAPNTGELFF; CDR3nt: TGCGCCAGCAGCTTGGGTGCGCCGAACACCGGGGAGCTGTTTTTT
v_gene: TRBV11-2; j_gene: TRBJ2-2; d_gene: -; abundance: -; CDR3aa: CASSSSGIPGELFF; CDR3nt: TGTGCCAGCAGCTCGTCCGGTATCCCCGGGGAGCTGTTTTTT
v_gene: TRBV5-8; j_gene: TRBJ2-1; d_gene: -; abundance: -; CDR3aa: CASRPKNRVAYNEQFF; CDR3nt: TGTGCCAGCAGGCCGAAGAACAGGGTGGCCTACAATGAGCAGTTCTTC
v_gene: TRBV5-4; j_gene: TRBJ1-1; d_gene: TRBD1; abundance: -; CDR3aa: CASRDREGTEAFF; CDR3nt: TGTGCCAGCAGGGACAGGGAAGGCACTGAAGCTTTCTTT
v_gene: TRBV28; j_gene: TRBJ2-1; d_gene: -; abundance: -; CDR3aa: CASSFPGSGDEQFF; CDR3nt: TGTGCCAGCAGTTTTCCAGGTTCAGGCGATGAGCAGTTCTTC
v_gene: TRBV4-2; j_gene: TRBJ2-1; d_gene: TRBD2; abundance: once; CDR3aa: CASSQPSGGGNNEQFF; CDR3nt: TGTGCCAGCAGCCAACCCAGCGGGGGAGGAAACAATGAGCAGTTCTTC